This T cell receptor (beta chain) was identified during a study of blood T cell repertoires in COVID-19. Ages ranged from roughly 18 to 100 years, with residence in 20 to 30 US areas. A word on this clone: Other DNA sequences in the same sample also yield this CDR3.

Profiled with immunoSEQ multiplex PCR; TCRdb holds only in-frame clones, not every one. The repertoire holds about 300,000 clones, with roughly 89% as singletons. This CDR3 is built from 12 residues. Between the trimmed V and J ends, which lost 4 bases and 4 bases, there was a span of 7 bases. Germline values: CDR1 SNHLY, CDR2 FYNNEI. Sequencing was done on a sample of PBMCs or T cells enriched from blood (not recorded which). This chain uses TRBV2 with TRBJ1-2; the D is unclear. This clonotype was obtained from a woman aged 45-59 years who had been exposed to COVID-19. CDR3: CASSGTGYGYTF. The CDR3 DNA follows: TGTGCCAGCAGTGGAACCGGCTATGGCTACACCTTC. Filled out from reference TRBV2 and TRBJ1-2, the complete variable domain reads EPEVTQTPSHQVTQMGQEVILRCVPISNHLYFYWYRQILGQKVEFLVSFYNNEISEKSEIFDDQFSVERPDGSNFTLKIRSTKLEDSAMYFCASSGTGYGYTFGSGTRLTVV.